Given below is one T cell receptor beta chain in context. The table came from immunoSEQ multiplex PCR; TCRdb's copy has only in-frame clones and leaves some out. The data show hundreds of thousands of clones, with around 87% seen just once and about 0.0094% held by the top ten. The sample comes from a study of shared T cell receptors in the human thymus. J lost 0 bases, V lost 1 base, and 6 bases had no gene match. CDR3 length equals 18 residues. Germline CDR1 LNHNV, CDR2 YYDKDF (reference sequence). The same specimen was also included in a second study, on human thymus T cells. That report adds: Resected material from corrective heart surgery provided the thymus tissue analysed. Highly overlapping thymic repertoires in unrelated individuals were reported by related research.

The V and J genes are TRBV15 and TRBJ2-3; 11 positions match TRBD2. Sample: thymocytes. The sequence came from a boy under three years old with a congenital heart defect. The CDR3 nucleotides read TGTGCCACCAGCAGAGCCTTACGACTAGCGGGGAGCACAGATACGCAGTATTTT. Encoded protein: CATSRALRLAGSTDTQYF.